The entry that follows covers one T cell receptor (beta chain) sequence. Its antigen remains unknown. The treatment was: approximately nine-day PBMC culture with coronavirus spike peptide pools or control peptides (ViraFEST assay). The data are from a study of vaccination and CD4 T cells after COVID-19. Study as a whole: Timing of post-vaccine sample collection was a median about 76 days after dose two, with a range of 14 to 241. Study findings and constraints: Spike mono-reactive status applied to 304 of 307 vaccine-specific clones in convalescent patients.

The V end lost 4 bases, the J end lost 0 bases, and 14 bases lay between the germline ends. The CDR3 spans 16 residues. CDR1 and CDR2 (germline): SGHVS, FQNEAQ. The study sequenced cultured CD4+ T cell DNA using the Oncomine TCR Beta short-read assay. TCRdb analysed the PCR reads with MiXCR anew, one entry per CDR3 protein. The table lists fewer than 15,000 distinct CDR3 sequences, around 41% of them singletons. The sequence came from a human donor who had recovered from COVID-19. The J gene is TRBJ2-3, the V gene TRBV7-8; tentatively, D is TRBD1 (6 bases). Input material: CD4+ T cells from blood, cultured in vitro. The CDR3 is CASSSQGRGSTDTQYF. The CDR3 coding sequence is TGTGCCAGCAGCTCCCAGGGCAGGGGAAGCACAGATACGCAGTATTTT.